This T cell receptor beta chain was captured in a study of tumor-infiltrating lymphocytes in primary liver carcinoma. In the study overall: In every tissue type, samples returned a similar yield of roughly 3.5 to 8 million productive TCRbeta reads.

Unsorted bulk tissue, about 20-32 mg of it, served as the source for co-extraction of RNA and DNA. Surgical resection treated primary liver carcinoma in the patients. Tumor regions sampled: superior, inferior, left, right poles, and centre. This clonotype was counted a single time. Its cognate antigen is unknown. Compared with germline, one end of the junction differs, possibly owing to a read error. Germline CDR1 and CDR2: SGHDT and YYEEEE. This CDR3 region has 17 residues. Overall study results and limits: Paired tumor-adjacent and tumor-blood samples overlapped less than tumor region pairs did.

With around 500 ng total RNA as template and a constant-region primer, TCR beta cDNA was made. Researchers made the TCR beta libraries by running three nested multiplex PCR rounds with slightly modified ARM-PCR. Forward primers for TRBV1-TRBV30 and a C-beta reverse primer served the first two PCR rounds, at about 10 cycles each. One entry per CDR3 protein results from TCRdb running MiXCR on the multiplex PCR reads. There are about 74,000 distinct CDR3 sequences in the sample; about 70% occur only once, and 28% lies in the top ten. This sequence originates from a man aged 35-49 years with primary liver carcinoma and hepatitis B virus infection. The specimen was liver tumor tissue from sampling region 4. The subset is: tumor region T4, right-lateral pole. The V call is TRBV5-6, the J call TRBJ2-2; no definite D call. The CDR3 DNA sequence: TGTGCCAGCAGCTTGGCCCGCAGCGCATGGAACAGCGGGGAGCTGTTTTTT. Translating it yields CASSLARSAWNSGELFF.